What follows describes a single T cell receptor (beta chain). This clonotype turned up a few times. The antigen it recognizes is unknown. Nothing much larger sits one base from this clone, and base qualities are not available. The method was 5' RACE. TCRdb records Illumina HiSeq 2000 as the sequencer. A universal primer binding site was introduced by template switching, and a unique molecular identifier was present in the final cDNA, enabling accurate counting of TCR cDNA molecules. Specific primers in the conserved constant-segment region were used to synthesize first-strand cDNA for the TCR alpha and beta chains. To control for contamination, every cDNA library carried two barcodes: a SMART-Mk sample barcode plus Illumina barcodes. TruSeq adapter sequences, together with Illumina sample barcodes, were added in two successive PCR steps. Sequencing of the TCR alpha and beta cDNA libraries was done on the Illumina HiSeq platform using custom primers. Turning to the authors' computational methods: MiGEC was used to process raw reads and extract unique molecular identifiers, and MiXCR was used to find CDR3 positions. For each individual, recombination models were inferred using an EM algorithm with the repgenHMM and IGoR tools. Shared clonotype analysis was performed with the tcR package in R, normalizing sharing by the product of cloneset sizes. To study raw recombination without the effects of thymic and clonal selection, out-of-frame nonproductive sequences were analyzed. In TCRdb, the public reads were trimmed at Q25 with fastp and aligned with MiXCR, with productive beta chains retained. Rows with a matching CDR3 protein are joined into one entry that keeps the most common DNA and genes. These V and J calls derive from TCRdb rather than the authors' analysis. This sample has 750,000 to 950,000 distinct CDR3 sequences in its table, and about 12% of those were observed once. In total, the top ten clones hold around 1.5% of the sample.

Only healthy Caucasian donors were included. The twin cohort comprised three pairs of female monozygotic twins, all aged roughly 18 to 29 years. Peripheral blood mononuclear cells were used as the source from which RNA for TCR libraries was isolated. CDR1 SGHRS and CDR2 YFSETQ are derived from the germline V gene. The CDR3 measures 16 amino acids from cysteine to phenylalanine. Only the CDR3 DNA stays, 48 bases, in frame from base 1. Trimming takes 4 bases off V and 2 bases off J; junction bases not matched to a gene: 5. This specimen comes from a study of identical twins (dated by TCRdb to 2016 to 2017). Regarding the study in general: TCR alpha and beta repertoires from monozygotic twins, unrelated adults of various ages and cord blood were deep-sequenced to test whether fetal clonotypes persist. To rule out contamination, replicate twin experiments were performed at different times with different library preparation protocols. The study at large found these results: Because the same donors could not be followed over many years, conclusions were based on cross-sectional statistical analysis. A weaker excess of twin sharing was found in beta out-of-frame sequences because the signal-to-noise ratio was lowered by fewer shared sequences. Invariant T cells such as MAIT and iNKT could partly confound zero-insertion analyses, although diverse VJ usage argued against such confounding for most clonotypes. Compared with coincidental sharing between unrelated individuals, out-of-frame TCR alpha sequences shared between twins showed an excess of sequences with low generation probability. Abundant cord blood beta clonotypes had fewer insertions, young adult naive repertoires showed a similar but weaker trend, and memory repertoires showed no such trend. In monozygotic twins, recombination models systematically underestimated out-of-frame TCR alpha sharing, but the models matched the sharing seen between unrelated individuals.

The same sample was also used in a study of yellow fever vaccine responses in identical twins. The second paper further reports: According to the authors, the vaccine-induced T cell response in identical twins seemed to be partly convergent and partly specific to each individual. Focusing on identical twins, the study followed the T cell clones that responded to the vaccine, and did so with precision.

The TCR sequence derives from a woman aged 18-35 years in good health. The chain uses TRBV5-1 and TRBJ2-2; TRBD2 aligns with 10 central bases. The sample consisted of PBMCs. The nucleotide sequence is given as TGCGCCAGCAGCGAAACTAGCGGGGTCAACACCGGGGAGCTGTTTTTT. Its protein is CASSETSGVNTGELFF.